In this sample, the clone carrying this T cell receptor (beta chain) turned up once. The entry originates in a study of blood T cell repertoires in COVID-19. This CDR3 has 15 residues. CDR1 and CDR2 (germline): MNHNY, SVGAGI (reference sequence). J lost 10 bases, V lost 2 bases, and 6 bases had no gene match. Using immunoSEQ multiplex PCR, the repertoire was profiled, and TCRdb retains in-frame clones only, with some absent. The table has roughly 250,000 clones, over 80% seen once. The sequenced sample was peripheral blood. The source of this sequence is a woman aged 55-69 years with active or convalescent COVID-19. The rearrangement uses TRBV6-6 and TRBJ1-6; the match to TRBD1 covers 9 bases. The CDR3 nucleotides read TGTGCCAGCAGTTACGTCGACAGGGGGGGATCACCCCTCCACTTT. This gives the protein CASSYVDRGGSPLHF.